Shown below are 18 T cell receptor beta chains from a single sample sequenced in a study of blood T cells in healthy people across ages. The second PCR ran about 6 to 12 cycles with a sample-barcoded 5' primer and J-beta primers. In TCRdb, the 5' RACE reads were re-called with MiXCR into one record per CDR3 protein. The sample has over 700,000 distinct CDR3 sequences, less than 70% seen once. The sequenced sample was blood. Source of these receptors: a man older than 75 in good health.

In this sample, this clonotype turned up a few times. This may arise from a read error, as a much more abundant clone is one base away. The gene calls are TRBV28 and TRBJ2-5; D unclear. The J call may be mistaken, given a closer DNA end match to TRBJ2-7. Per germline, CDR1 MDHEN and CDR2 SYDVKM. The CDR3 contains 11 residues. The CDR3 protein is CASSLKGEQYF. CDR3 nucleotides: TGTGCCAGCAGTTTAAAGGGCGAGCAGTACTTC.

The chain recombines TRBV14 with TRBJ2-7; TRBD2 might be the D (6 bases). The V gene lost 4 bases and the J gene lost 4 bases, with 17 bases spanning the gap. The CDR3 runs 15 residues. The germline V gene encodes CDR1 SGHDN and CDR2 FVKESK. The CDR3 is CASSPQGLGSYEQYF. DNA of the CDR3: TGTGCCAGCAGCCCTCAGGGACTCGGCTCTTACGAGCAGTACTTC.

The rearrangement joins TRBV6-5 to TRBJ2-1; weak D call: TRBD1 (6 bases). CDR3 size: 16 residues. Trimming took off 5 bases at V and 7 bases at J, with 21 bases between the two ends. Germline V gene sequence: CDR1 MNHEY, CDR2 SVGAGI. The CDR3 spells CASSPLGQWGTNEQFF. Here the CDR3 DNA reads TGTGCCAGCAGTCCTCTCGGACAGTGGGGCACTAATGAGCAGTTCTTC.

The CDR3 is CASSQVGERYEQYF. Here the CDR3 DNA reads TGTGCCAGCAGCCAAGTCGGAGAGCGGTACGAGCAGTACTTC. The chain joins TRBV4-2 to TRBJ2-4, with D maybe TRBD2 (5 bases). Near its end, the DNA agrees better with TRBJ2-7, so the J call may be wrong. The CDR3 consists of 14 residues. Germline CDR1 is LGHNA and CDR2 is YNFKEQ.

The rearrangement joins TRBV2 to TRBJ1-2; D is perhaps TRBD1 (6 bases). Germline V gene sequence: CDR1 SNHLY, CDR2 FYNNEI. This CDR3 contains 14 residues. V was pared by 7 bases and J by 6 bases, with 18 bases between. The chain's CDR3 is CASTADRLAHGYTF. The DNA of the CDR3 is TGTGCCAGCACCGCAGACAGGCTTGCCCATGGCTACACCTTC.

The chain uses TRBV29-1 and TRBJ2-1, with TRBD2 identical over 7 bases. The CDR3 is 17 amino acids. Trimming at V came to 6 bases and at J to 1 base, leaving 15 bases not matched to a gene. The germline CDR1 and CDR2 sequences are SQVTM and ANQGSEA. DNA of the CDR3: TGCAGCGTGCCCTGGGGGAGGGAGGGCCCTTCCTACAATGAGCAGTTCTTC. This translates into CSVPWGREGPSYNEQFF.

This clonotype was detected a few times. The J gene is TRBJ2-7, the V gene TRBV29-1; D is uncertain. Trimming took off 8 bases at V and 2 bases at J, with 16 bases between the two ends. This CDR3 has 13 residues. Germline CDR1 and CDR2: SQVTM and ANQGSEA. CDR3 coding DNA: TGCAGCTTCAGTATACGGAGTACCTACGAGCAGTACTTC. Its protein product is CSFSIRSTYEQYF.

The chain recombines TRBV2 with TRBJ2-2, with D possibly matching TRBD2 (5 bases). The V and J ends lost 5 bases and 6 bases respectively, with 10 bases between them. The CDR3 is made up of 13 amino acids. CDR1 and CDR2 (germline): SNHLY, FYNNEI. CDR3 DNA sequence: TGTGCCAGCAGTCTAATCGGGGCCGGGGAGCTGTTTTTT. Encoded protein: CASSLIGAGELFF.

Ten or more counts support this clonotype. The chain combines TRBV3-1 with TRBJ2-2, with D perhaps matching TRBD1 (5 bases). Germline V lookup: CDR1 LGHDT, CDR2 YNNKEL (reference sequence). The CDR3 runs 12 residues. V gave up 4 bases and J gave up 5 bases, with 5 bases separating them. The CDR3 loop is CASSPGTGELFF. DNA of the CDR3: TGTGCCAGCAGCCCAGGGACCGGGGAGCTGTTTTTT.

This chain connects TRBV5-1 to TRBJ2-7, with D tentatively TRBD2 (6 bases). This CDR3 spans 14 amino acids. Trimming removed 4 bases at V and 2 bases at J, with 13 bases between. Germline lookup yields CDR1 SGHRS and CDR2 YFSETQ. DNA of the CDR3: TGCGCCAGCAGCCCTCAGCCGGGGGCCTACGAGCAGTACTTC. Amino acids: CASSPQPGAYEQYF.

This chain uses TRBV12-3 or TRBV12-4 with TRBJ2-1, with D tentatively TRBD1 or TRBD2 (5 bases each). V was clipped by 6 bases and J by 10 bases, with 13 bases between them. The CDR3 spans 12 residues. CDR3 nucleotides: TGTGCCAGCAGGCCGAGGGGTGGGGAGCAGTTCTTC. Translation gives CASRPRGGEQFF.

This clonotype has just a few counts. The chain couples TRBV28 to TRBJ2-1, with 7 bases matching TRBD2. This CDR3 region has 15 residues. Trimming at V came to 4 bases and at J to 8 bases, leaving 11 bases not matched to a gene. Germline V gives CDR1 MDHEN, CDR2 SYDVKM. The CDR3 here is CASSSMREIVYEQFF. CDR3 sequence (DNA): TGTGCCAGCAGTTCCATGCGGGAGATTGTTTATGAGCAGTTCTTC. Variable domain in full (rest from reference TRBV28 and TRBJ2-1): DVKVTQSSRYLVKRTGEKVFLECVQDMDHENMFWYRQDPGLGLRLIYFSYDVKMKEKGDIPEGYSVSREKKERFSLILESASTNQTSMYLCASSSMREIVYEQFFGPGTRLTVL.

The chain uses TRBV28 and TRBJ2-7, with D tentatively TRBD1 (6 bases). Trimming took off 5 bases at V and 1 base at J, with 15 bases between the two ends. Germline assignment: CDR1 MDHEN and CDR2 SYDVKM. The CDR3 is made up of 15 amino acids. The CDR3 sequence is CASSPPDSLSYEQYF. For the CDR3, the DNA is TGTGCCAGCAGTCCCCCGGACAGCCTTTCCTACGAGCAGTACTTC.

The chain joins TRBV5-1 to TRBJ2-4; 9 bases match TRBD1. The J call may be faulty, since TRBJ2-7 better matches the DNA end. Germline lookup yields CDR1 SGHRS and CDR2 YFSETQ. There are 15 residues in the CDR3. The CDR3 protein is CASSRRNRGPDEQYF. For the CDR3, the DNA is TGCGCCAGCAGCCGCCGGAACAGGGGGCCTGACGAGCAGTACTTC.

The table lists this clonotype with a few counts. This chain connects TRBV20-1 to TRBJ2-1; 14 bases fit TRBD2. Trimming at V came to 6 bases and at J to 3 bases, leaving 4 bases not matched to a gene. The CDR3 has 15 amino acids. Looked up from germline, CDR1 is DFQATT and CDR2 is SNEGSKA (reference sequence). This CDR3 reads CSAGLAGGDYNEQFF. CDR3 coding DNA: TGCAGTGCCGGACTAGCGGGAGGCGACTACAATGAGCAGTTCTTC.

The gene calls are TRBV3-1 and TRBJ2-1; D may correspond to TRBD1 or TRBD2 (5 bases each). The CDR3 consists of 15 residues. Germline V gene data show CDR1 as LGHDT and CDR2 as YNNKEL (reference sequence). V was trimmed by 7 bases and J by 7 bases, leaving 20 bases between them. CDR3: CASTRRRGKGNEQFF. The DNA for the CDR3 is TGTGCCAGCACCCGGAGACGGGGTAAGGGGAATGAGCAGTTCTTC.

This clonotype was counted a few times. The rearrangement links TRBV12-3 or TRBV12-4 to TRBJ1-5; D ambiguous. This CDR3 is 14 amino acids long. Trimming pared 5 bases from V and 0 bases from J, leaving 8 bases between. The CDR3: CASSGGPSNQPQHF. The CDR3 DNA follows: TGTGCCAGCAGTGGAGGACCTAGCAATCAGCCCCAGCATTTT.

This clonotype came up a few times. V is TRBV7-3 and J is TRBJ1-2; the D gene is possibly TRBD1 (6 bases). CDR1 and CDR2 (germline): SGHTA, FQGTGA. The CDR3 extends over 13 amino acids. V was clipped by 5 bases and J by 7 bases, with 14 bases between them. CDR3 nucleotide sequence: TGTGCCAGCAGCACAACAGGGACGGGTGGCTACACCTTC. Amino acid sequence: CASSTTGTGGYTF. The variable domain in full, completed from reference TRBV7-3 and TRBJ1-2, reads GAGVSQTPSNKVTEKGKYVELRCDPISGHTALYWYRQSLGQGPEFLIYFQGTGAADDSGLPNDRFFAVRPEGSVSTLKIQRTERGDSAVYLCASSTTGTGGYTFGSGTRLTVV.